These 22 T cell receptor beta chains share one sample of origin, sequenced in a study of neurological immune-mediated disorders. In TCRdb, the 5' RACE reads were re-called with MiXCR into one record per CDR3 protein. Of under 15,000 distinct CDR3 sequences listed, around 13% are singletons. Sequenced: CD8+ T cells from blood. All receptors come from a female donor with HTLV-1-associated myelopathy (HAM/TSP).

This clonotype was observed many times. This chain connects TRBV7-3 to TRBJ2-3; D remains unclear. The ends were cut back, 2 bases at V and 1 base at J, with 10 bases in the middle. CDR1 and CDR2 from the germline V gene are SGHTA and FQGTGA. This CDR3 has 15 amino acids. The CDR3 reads CASSLGVGGTDTQYF. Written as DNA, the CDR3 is TGTGCCAGCAGCTTAGGAGTTGGAGGCACAGATACGCAGTATTTT.

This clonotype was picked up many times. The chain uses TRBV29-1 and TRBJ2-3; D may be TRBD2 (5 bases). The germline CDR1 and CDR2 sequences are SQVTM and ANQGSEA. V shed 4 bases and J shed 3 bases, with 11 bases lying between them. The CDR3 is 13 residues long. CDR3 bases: TGCAGCGTTGTATCGGGGTCGACAGATACGCAGTATTTT. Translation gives CSVVSGSTDTQYF.

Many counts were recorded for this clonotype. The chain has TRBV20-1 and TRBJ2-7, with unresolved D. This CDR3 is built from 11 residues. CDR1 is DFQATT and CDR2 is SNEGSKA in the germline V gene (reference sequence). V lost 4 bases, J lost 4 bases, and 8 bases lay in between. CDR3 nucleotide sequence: TGCAGTGCTACTCAGGCTTACGAGCAGTACTTC. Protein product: CSATQAYEQYF.

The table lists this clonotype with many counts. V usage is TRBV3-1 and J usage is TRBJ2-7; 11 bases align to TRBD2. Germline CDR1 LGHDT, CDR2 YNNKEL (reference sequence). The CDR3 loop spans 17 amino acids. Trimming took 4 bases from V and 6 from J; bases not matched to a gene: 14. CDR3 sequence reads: CASSPKIWGTSGREQYF. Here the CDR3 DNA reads TGTGCCAGCAGCCCGAAGATTTGGGGGACTAGCGGTCGCGAGCAGTACTTC.

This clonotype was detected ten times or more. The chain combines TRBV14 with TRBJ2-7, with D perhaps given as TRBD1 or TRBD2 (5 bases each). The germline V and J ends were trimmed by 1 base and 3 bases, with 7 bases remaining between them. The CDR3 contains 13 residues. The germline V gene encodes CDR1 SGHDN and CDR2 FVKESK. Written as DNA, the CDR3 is TGTGCCAGCAGCCAAGGGGACGGCTACGAGCAGTACTTC. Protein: CASSQGDGYEQYF.

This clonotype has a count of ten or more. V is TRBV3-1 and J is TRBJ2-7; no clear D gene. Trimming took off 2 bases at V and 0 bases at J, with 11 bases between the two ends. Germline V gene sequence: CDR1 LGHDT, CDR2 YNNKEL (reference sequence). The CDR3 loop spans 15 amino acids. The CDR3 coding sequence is TGTGCCAGCAGCCAATTTGGGGTTTTCTCCTACGAGCAGTACTTC. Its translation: CASSQFGVFSYEQYF.

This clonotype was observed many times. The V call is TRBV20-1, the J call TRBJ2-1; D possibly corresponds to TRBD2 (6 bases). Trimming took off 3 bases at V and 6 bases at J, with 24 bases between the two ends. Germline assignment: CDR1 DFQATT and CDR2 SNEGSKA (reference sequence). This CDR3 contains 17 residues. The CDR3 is CSAREVWDWGEVNEQFF. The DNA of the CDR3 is TGCAGTGCTAGGGAGGTATGGGACTGGGGAGAAGTCAATGAGCAGTTCTTC.

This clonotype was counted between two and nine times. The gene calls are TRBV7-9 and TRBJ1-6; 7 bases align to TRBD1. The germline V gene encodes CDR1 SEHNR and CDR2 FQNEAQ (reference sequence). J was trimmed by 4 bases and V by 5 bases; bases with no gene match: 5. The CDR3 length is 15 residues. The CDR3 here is CASSQDREYNSPLHF. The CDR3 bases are TGTGCCAGCAGCCAAGACAGGGAATATAATTCACCCCTCCACTTT.

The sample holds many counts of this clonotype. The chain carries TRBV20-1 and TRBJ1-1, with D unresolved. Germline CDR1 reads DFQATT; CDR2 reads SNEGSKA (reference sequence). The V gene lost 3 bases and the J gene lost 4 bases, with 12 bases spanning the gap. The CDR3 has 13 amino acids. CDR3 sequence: CSARNPVGTEAFF. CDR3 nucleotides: TGCAGTGCTAGGAACCCGGTAGGCACTGAAGCTTTCTTT.

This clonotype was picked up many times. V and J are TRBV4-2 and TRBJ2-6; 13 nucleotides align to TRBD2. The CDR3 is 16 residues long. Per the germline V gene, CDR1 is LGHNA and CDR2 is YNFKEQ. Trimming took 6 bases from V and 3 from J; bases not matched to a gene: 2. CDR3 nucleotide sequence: TGTGCCAGCAGACTAGCGGGAGGGCATGGGGCCAACGTCCTGACTTTC. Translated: CASRLAGGHGANVLTF.

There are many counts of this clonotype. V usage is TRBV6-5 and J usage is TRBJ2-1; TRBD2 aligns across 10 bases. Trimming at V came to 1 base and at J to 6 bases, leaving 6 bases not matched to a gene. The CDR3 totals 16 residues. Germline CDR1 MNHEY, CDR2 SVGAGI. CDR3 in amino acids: CASSYLPAGGVNEQFF. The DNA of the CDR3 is TGTGCCAGCAGTTACTTACCAGCGGGAGGGGTCAATGAGCAGTTCTTC.

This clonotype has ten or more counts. The CDR3 region has the DNA TGTGCCAGCACCCTGGGGCAAGTCTATGGCTACACCTTC. It yields the protein CASTLGQVYGYTF. The rearrangement joins TRBV12-3 or TRBV12-4 to TRBJ1-2; TRBD1 might be the D (5 bases). Trimming pared 7 bases from V and 4 bases from J, leaving 13 bases between. This CDR3 comprises 13 residues.

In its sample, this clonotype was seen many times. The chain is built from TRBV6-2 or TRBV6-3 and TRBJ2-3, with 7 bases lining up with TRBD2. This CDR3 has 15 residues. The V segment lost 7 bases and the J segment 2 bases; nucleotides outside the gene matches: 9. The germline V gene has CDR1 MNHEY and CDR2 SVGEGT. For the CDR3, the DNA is TGTGCCAGCACCACTGGACGGGGGGACACAGATACGCAGTATTTT. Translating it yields CASTTGRGDTDTQYF.

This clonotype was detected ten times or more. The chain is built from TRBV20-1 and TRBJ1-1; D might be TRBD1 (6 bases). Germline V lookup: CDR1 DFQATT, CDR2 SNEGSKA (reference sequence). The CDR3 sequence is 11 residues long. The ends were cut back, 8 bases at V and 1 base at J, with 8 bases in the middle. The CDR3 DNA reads TGCAGTCCACAGGGGAACACTGAAGCTTTCTTT. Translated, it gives CSPQGNTEAFF.

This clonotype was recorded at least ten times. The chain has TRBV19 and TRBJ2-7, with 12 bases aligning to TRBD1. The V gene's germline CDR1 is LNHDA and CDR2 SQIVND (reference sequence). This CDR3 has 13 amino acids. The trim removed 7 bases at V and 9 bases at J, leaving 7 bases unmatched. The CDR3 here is CASTPGTGGAQYF. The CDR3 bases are TGTGCCAGTACCCCGGGGACAGGGGGCGCGCAGTACTTC.

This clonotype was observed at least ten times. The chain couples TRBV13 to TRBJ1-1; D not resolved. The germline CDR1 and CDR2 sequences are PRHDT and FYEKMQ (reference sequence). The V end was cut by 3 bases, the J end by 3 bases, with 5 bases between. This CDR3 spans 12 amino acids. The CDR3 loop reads CASSLVYTEAFF. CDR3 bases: TGTGCCAGCAGCTTGGTTTACACTGAAGCTTTCTTT.

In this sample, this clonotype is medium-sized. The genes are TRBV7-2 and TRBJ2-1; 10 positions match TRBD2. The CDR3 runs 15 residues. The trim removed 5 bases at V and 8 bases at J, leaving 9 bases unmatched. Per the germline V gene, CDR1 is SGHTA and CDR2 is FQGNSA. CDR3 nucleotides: TGTGCCAGCAGCCAACCGGGACTAGCGAGGGATGAGCAGTTCTTC. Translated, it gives CASSQPGLARDEQFF. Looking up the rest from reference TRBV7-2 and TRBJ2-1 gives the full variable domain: GAGVSQSPSNKVTEKGKDVELRCDPISGHTALYWYRQSLGQGLEFLIYFQGNSAPDKSGLPSDRFSAERTGGSVSTLTIQRTQQEDSAVYLCASSQPGLARDEQFFGPGTRLTVL.

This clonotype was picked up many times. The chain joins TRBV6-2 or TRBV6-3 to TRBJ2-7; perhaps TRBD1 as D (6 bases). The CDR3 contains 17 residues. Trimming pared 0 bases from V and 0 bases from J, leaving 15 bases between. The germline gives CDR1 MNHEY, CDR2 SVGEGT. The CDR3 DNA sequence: TGTGCCAGCAGTTACTCGACAGGCGGCAAGAGCTCCTACGAGCAGTACTTC. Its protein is CASSYSTGGKSSYEQYF.

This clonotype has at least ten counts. The CDR3, as DNA: TGCGCCAGCAGCCAAGATAGTACCCTCCAAGAGACCCAGTACTTC. This gives the protein CASSQDSTLQETQYF. V is TRBV4-1 and J is TRBJ2-5; D is unresolved. V shed 0 bases and J shed 1 base, with 9 bases lying between them. This CDR3 has 15 residues. The V gene's germline CDR1 is MGHRA and CDR2 YSYEKL.

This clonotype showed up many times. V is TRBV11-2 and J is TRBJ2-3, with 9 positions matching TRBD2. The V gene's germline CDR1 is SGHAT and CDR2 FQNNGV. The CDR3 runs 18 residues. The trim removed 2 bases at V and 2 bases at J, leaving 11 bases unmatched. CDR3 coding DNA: TGTGCCAGCAGCTTACAAGCGGGGGGTACCTCTATCACAGATACGCAGTATTTT. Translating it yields CASSLQAGGTSITDTQYF.

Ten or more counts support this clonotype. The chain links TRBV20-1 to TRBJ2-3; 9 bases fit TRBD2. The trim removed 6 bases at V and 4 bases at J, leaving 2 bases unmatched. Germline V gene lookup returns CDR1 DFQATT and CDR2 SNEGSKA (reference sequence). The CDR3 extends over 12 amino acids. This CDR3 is CSAREGSDTQYF. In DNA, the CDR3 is TGCAGTGCGCGGGAGGGATCAGATACGCAGTATTTT.

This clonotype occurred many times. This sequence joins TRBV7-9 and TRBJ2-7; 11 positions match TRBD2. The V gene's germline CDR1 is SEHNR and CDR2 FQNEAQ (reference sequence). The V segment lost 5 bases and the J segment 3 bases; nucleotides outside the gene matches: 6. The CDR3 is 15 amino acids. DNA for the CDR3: TGTGCCAGCAGCGCTAGCGGGGGGAATAACTACGAGCAGTACTTC. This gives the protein CASSASGGNNYEQYF.